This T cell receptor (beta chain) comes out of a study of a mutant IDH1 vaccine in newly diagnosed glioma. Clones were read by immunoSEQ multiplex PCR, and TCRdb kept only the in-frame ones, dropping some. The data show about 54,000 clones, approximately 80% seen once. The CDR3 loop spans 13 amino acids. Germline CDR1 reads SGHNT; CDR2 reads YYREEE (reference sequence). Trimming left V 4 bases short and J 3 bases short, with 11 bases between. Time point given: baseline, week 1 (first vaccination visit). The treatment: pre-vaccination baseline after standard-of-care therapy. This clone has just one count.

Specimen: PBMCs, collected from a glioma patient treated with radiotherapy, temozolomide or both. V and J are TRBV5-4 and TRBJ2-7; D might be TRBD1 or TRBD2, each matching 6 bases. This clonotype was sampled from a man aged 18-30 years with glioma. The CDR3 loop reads CASSPGGGYEQYF. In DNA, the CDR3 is TGTGCCAGCAGCCCCGGAGGGGGCTACGAGCAGTACTTC.